This TCR beta chain was found in a study of T cell repertoires in cytomegalovirus infection. Study context: Indications of both CMV infection and matching HLA type were provided by public TCR beta signatures. Findings of the study overall: Ex vivo responses were dominated by HLA-C-restricted CMV-specific TCR beta clonotypes. Cumulative public TCR beta family frequency identified carriers of CMV plus the relevant HLA.

The germline V gene encodes CDR1 MGHDK and CDR2 SYGVNS. After removal of 6 bases from V and 4 bases from J, the junction contained 7 bases not matched to a gene. The CDR3 totals 15 residues. At least ten counts were recorded for this clonotype. Antigen unknown. TCRdb reprocessed the reads with MiXCR, giving one entry per CDR3 protein. The sample records a few hundred thousand distinct CDR3 sequences, roughly 16% being singletons. This chain links TRBV25-1 with TRBJ2-1; the match to TRBD1 covers 9 bases. This TCR was sampled from a human donor in good health (CMV status not recorded). Some clones in this sample may be carry-over from other donors' samples. Sequenced: PBMCs. The CDR3 region has the DNA TGTGCCAGCAGAGCCGGGACAGGGTGGTACAATGAGCAGTTCTTC. This gives the protein CASRAGTGWYNEQFF.